This TCR beta chain was profiled in a study of vaccination effects on CD4 cells after COVID-19. As to this clone: What it recognizes is unknown.

The CDR3 runs 13 residues. Between the trimmed V and J ends, which lost 0 bases and 2 bases, there was a span of 5 bases. Germline V gives CDR1 SEHNR, CDR2 FQNEAQ (reference sequence). CD4+ T cells specific for antigen were expanded with viral peptide pools by the ViraFEST assay before sequencing. The culture ran for around nine days before CD4+ T cells were isolated. PCR-confirmed SARS-CoV-2 infection occurred in the person between March and December 2020. Only in-frame clones appear in the TCRdb table, and some are missing; sequencing was by immunoSEQ multiplex PCR. The sample contains under 55,000 clones, 75% of which appear only once.

This clonotype was sampled from a human donor who had a prior SARS-CoV-2 infection. V gene TRBV7-9 combines with J gene TRBJ2-7; D not certain. The specimen was CD4+ T cells from PBMCs cultured with a peptide pool, collected before COVID-19 vaccination. This CDR3 is CASSLAGTYEQYF. The CDR3 bases are TGTGCCAGCAGCTTAGCGGGCACCTACGAGCAGTACTTC.